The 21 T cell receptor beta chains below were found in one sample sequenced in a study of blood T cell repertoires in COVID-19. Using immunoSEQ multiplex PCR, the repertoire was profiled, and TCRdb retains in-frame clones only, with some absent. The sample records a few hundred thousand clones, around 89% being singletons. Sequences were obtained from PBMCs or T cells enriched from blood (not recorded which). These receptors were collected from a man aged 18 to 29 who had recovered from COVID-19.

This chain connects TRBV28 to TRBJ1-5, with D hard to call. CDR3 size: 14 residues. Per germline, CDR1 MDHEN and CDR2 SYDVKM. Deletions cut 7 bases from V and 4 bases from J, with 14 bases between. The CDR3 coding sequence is TGTGCCAGCATCCATAGTGGGCAAAATCAGCCCCAGCATTTT. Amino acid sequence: CASIHSGQNQPQHF.

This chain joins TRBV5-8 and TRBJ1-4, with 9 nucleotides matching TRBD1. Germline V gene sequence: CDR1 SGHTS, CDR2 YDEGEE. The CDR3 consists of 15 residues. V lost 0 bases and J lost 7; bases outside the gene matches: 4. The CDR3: CASSLVQGASEKLFF. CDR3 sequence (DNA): TGTGCCAGCAGCTTGGTACAGGGGGCGAGTGAAAAACTGTTTTTT.

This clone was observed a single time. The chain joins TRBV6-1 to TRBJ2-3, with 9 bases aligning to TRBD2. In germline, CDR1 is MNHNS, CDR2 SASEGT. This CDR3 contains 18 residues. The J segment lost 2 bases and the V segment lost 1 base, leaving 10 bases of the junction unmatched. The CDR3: CASSEVKLERGATDTQYF. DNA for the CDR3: TGTGCCAGCAGTGAAGTCAAGTTAGAGCGGGGGGCCACAGATACGCAGTATTTT.

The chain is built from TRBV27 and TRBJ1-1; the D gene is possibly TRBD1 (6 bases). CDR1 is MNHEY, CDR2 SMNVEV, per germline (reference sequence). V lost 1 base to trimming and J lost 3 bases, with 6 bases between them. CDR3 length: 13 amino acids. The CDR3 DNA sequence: TGTGCCAGCAGTTTATACAGGGACACTGAAGCTTTCTTT. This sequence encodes CASSLYRDTEAFF.

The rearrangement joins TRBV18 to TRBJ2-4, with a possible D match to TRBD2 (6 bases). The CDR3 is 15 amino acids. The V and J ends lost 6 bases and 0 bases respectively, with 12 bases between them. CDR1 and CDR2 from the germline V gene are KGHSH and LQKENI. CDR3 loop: CASSGGALAKNIQYF. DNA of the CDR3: TGTGCCAGCTCGGGCGGGGCCCTAGCCAAAAACATTCAGTACTTC.

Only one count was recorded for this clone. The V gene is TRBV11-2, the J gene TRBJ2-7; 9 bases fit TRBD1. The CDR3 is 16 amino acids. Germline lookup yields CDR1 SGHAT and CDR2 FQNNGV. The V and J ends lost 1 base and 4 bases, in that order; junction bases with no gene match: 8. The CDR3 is CASSLGGTGTFYEQYF. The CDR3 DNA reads TGTGCCAGCAGCTTAGGAGGGACAGGGACCTTTTACGAGCAGTACTTC.

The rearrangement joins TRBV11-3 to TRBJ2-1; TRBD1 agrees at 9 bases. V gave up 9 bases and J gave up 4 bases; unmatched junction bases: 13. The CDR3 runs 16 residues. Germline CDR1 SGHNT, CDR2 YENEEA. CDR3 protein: CASSITGTGIYNEQFF. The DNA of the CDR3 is TGTGCCAGTTCTATTACCGGGACAGGGATATACAATGAGCAGTTCTTC.

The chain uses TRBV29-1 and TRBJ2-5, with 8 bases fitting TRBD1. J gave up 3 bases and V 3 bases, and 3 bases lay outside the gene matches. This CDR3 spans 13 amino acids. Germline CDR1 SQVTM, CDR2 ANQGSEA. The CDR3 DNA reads TGCAGCGTTGACCCGGACAGGGAAGAGACCCAGTACTTC. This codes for CSVDPDREETQYF.

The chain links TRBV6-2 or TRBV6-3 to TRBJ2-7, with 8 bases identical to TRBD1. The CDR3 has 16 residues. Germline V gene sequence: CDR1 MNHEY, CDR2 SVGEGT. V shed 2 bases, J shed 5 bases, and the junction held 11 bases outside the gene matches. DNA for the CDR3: TGTGCCAGCAGTTACCCCAGGACAGGGTTCAGCCACGAGCAGTACTTC. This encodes CASSYPRTGFSHEQYF.

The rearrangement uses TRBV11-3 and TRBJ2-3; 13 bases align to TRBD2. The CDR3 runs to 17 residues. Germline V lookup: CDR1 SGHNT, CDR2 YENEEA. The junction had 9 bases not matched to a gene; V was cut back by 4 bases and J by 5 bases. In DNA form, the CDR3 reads TGTGCCAGCAGCTCCGGGACTAGCGGGGCCACTAGAGATACGCAGTATTTT. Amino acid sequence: CASSSGTSGATRDTQYF.

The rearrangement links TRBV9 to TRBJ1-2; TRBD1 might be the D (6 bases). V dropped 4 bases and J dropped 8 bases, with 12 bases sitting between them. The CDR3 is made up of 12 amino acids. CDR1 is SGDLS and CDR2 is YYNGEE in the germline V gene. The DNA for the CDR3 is TGTGCCAGCAGCCCCTACAGGGCGGGCTACACCTTC. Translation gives CASSPYRAGYTF.

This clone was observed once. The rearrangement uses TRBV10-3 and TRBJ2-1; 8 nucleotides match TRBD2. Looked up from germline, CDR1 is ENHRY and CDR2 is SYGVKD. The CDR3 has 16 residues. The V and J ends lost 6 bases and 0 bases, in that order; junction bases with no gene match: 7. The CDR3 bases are TGTGCCATCAGGCGGGAGGCGGGAGCCTCCTACAATGAGCAGTTCTTC. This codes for CAIRREAGASYNEQFF.

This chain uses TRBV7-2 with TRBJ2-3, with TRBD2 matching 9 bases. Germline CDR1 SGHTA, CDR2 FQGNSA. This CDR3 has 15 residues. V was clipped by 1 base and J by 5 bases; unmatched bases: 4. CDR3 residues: CASSLGAGGEDTQYF. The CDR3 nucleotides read TGTGCCAGCAGCTTAGGGGCGGGAGGGGAAGATACGCAGTATTTT.

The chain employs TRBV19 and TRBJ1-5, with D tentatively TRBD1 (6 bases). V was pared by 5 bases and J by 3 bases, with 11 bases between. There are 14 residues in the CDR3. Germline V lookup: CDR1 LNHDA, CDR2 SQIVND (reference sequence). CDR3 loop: CASSGAGANQPQHF. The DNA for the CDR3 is TGTGCCAGTAGTGGGGCAGGGGCCAATCAGCCCCAGCATTTT. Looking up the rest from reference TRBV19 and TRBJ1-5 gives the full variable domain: DGGITQSPKYLFRKEGQNVTLSCEQNLNHDAMYWYRQDPGQGLRLIYYSQIVNDFQKGDIAEGYSVSREKKESFPLTVTSAQKNPTAFYLCASSGAGANQPQHFGDGTRLSIL.

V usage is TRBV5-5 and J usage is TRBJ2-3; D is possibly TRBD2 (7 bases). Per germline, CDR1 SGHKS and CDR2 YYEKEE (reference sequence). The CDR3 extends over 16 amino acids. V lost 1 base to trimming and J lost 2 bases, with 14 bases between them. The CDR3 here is CASSLRGGSLTDTQYF. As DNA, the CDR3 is TGTGCCAGCAGCTTGCGCGGGGGCTCCCTCACAGATACGCAGTATTTT.

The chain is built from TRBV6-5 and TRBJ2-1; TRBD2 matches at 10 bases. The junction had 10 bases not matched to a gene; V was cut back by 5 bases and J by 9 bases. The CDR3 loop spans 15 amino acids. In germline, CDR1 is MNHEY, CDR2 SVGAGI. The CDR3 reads CASSQTGLASVEQFF. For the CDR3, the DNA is TGTGCCAGCAGTCAAACGGGACTAGCGAGTGTTGAGCAGTTCTTC.

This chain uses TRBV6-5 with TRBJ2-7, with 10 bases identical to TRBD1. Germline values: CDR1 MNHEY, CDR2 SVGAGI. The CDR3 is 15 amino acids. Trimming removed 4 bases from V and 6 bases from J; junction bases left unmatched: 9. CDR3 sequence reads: CASSSQGTGVSEQYF. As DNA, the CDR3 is TGTGCCAGCAGTTCCCAGGGGACAGGGGTTTCCGAGCAGTACTTC.

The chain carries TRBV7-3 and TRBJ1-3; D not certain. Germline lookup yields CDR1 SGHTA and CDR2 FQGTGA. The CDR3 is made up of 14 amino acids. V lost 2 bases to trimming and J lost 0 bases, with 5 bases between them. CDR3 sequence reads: CASSLSSSGNTIYF. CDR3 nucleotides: TGTGCCAGCAGCTTATCGAGCTCTGGAAACACCATATATTTT.

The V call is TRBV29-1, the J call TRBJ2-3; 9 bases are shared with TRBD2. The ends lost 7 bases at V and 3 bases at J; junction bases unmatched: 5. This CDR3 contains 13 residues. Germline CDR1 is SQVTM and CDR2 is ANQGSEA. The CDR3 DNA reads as TGCAGCGATAGAGCGGGGGGAACAGATACGCAGTATTTT. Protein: CSDRAGGTDTQYF.

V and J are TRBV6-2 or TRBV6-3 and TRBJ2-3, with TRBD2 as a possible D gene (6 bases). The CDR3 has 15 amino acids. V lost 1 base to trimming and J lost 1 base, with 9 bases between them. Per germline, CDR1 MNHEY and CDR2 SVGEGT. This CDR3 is CASSYWDLGTDTQYF. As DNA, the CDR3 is TGTGCCAGCAGTTACTGGGACTTGGGCACAGATACGCAGTATTTT.

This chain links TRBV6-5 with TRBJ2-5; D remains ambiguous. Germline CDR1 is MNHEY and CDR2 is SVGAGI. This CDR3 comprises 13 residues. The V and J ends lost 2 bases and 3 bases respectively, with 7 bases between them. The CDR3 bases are TGTGCCAGCAGTTACATCCTCGAAGAGACCCAGTACTTC. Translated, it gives CASSYILEETQYF.